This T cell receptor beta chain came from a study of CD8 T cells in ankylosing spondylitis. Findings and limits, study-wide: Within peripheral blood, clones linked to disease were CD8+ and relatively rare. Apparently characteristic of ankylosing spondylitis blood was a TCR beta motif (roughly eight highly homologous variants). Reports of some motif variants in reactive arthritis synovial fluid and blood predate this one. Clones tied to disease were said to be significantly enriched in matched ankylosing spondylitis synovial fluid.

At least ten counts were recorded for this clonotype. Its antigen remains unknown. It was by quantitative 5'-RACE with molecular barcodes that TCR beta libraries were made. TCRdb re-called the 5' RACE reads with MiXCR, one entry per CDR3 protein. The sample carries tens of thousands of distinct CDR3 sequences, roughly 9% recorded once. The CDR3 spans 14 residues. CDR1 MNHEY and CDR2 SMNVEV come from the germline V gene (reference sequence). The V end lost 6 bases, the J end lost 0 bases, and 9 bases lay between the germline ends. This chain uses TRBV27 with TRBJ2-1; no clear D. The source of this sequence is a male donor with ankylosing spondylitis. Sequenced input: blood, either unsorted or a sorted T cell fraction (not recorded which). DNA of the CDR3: TGTGCCAGCAGAAGAGAGGCCTCCTACAATGAGCAGTTCTTC. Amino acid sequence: CASRREASYNEQFF.